The clone carrying this TCR beta chain was found many times. Its antigen is unknown. The germline gene is not matched at one end of the junction; a read error may be the cause. The lymph nodes were axillary draining lymph nodes from breast cancer patients. This sample is drawn from a study of breast tumors, draining lymph nodes, adjacent tissues. The CDR3 is 14 amino acids. The V gene's germline CDR1 is SGHRS and CDR2 YFSETQ. Whole-study findings and limits: Most tumor T cells seemingly derive from lymph node, then expand in tumor.

One entry per CDR3 protein results from TCRdb running MiXCR on the multiplex PCR reads. The sample yields around 130,000 distinct CDR3 sequences, approximately 32% seen once. Sequencing was performed on axillary lymph node tissue. The TCR comes from a female donor with breast cancer. Some clones in this sample may be carry-over from other donors' samples. The genes are TRBV5-1 and TRBJ1-2; 7 nucleotides agree with TRBD1. This CDR3 reads CASSAGTAGGGYAF. The CDR3 region has the DNA TGCGCCAGCAGCGCGGGGACAGCGGGCGGTGGCTACGCCTTC.